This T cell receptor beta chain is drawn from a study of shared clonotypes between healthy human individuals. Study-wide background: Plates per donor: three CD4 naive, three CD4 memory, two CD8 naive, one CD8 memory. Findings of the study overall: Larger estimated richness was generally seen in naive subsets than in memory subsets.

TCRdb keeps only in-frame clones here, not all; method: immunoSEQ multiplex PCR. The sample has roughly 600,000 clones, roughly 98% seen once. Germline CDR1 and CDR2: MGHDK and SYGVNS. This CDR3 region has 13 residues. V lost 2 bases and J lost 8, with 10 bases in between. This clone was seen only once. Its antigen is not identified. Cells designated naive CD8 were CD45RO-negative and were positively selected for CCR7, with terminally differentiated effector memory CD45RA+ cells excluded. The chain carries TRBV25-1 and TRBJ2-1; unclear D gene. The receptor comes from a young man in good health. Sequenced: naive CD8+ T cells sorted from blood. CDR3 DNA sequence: TGTGCCAGCAGTGAAACAGTTTACGATGAGCAGTTCTTC. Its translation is CASSETVYDEQFF.